This TCR beta chain derives from a study of T cell repertoires in cytomegalovirus infection. Study-wide context: Indications came from public TCR beta signatures; they pointed to CMV infection and to a matching HLA type. Study-wide points: CMV carriers with the relevant HLA were identified by cumulative public TCR beta family frequency. Ex vivo responses were dominated by HLA-C-restricted CMV-specific TCR beta clonotypes.

As for this clonotype: What it binds is unknown.

V was cut by 5 bases and J by 8 bases, with 12 bases left in between. CDR1 SQVTM and CDR2 ANQGSEA come from the germline V gene. The CDR3 is 11 amino acids. From the reads, TCRdb called clonotypes with MiXCR, one entry per CDR3 protein. The table includes about 740,000 distinct CDR3 sequences, roughly 36% detected once. V and J are TRBV29-1 and TRBJ1-2, with D tentatively TRBD1 (5 bases). The TCR originated in a human donor in good health (CMV status not recorded). Some clones in this sample may be carry-over from other donors' samples. The material sequenced was PBMCs. Here the CDR3 reads CSVQMGEGYTF. CDR3 in DNA: TGCAGCGTTCAGATGGGGGAGGGCTACACCTTC.